One T cell receptor beta chain is described in this entry. Its matching antigen is unknown. Healthy Caucasians from Russia aged about 6 to 95 served as donors. Through a sample-barcoded 5' primer and a J-beta primer mix, a second PCR was run for roughly 6 to 11 cycles. Tagging of each cDNA molecule was performed by a template-switch adaptor with 12 random nucleotides. TCRdb passed the 5' RACE reads through MiXCR, listing each CDR3 protein once. The sample lists around 1,500,000 distinct CDR3 sequences, roughly 27% seen once, with 7.7% in the top ten. Trimming stripped 2 bases from V and 3 bases from J, with 11 bases between. Germline V lookup: CDR1 SGHRS, CDR2 YFSETQ. The CDR3 extends over 14 amino acids. These data come from a study of blood T cells in healthy people across ages. Overall study findings and caveats: There were more naive CD4+ cells and higher diversity in long-lived donors than in aged donors. The donors' CMV status was not determined, possibly confounding changes in expanded clonotypes.

The sample consisted of blood. This clonotype was obtained from a woman between 25 and 40 years old in good health. This chain connects TRBV5-1 to TRBJ2-5, with D perhaps matching TRBD2 (5 bases). CDR3 bases: TGCGCCAGCAGCTTCGGACTGACCAAAGAGACCCAGTACTTC. This codes for CASSFGLTKETQYF.